This T cell receptor (beta chain) was recovered during a study of neurological immune-mediated disorders. Study-level findings and limits: Phylogenetic grouping assigned the repertoires of 18 of 34 multiple sclerosis patients to a single related-CDR3 cluster, representing a possible signature.

Per the germline V gene, CDR1 is MNHEY and CDR2 is SVGAGI. This CDR3 has 19 amino acids. Time point denoted: longitudinal time-point 1 (baseline). The cDNA was generated by 5'RACE with 10-nucleotide random UMIs. MiXCR was run by TCRdb on the 5' RACE reads, yielding one entry per CDR3 protein. The sample lists under 40,000 distinct CDR3 sequences, approximately 3% seen once, with roughly 7.7% in the top ten. Concerning this clonotype itself: Antigen specificity is unknown. One end of the junction is discordant with germline, which a read error may explain.

Sequences were obtained from PBMCs. V and J are TRBV6-5 and TRBJ2-2; 7 bases fit TRBD2. The TCR sequence derives from a woman aged 60-75 years with multiple sclerosis. CDR3 bases: TGTGCCATCAGTTACTCGGGCCGCTGGAGCGGGGCCGGCACCGGGGAGCTGTTTTTT. Amino acids: CAISYSGRWSGAGTGELFF.